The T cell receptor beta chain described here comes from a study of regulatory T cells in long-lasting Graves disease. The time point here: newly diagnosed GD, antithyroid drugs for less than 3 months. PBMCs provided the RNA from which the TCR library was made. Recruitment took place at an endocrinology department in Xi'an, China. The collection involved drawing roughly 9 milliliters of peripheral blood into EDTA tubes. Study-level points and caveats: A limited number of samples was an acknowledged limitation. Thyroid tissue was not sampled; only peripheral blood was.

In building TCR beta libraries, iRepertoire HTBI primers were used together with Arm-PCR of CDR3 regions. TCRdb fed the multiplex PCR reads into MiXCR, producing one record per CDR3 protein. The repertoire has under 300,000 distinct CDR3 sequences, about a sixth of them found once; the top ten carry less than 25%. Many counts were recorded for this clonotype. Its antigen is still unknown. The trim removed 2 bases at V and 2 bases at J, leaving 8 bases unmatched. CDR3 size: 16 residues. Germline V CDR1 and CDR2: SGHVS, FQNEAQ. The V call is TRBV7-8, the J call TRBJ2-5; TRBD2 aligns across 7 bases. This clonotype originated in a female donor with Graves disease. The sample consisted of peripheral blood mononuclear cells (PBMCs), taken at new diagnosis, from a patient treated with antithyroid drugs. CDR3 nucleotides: TGTGCCAGCAGCTTATTTCGCGGGAGTCGGCAAGAGACCCAGTACTTC. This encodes CASSLFRGSRQETQYF.